The rows below give T cell receptor beta chains drawn from one sample of a study of T cell responses to AZD1222 COVID-19 vaccine. This table comes from immunoSEQ multiplex PCR, and its TCRdb copy is limited to in-frame clones, with some not included. The profile shows about 140,000 clones, 90% of them singletons. Sequencing was performed on peripheral blood, taken on day 0 of AZD1222 vaccination. These receptors came from an adult in good health. CDR3s include the opening cysteine and the closing phenylalanine or tryptophan. The D gene is left open where the match is weak. Some rows mark clone size as missing; the rest say once, few, many or name a class of expanded clone.

CDR3 protein | CDR3 DNA | J gene | D gene | clone size | V gene
CASSPYGGDTGELFF | TGTGCCAGCAGCCCCTACGGGGGGGACACCGGGGAGCTGTTTTTT | TRBJ2-2 | TRBD2 | NA | TRBV7-2
CASSTDRPLGELFF | TGTGCCAGCAGTACGGACAGGCCCCTCGGGGAGCTGTTTTTT | TRBJ2-2 | TRBD1 | NA | TRBV6-6
CASSYLASSGTHTDTQYF | TGTGCCAGCAGTTACTTGGCTTCTAGCGGGACCCACACAGATACGCAGTATTTT | TRBJ2-3 | TRBD2 | NA | TRBV6-2/TRBV6-3
CASSLTGGSGYTF | TGTGCCAGCAGTTTAACAGGGGGCTCTGGCTACACCTTC | TRBJ1-2 | TRBD1 | NA | TRBV12-3/TRBV12-4
CASSGVRASGYTF | TGTGCCAGCAGTGGCGTCCGGGCCTCTGGCTACACCTTC | TRBJ1-2 | NA | NA | TRBV5-8
CASSSSNRDGYTF | TGTGCCAGCAGTTCCTCAAACAGGGATGGCTACACCTTC | TRBJ1-2 | NA | NA | TRBV12-3/TRBV12-4
CASSLRQGDTEAFF | TGTGCCAGCAGCCTTAGACAGGGGGACACTGAAGCTTTCTTT | TRBJ1-1 | TRBD1 | NA | TRBV3-1/TRBV3-2
CASSLDSQETQYF | TGTGCCAGCAGCTTAGACAGTCAAGAGACCCAGTACTTC | TRBJ2-5 | NA | NA | TRBV7-9
CASSQWGGGVQETQYF | TGTGCCAGCAGCCAGTGGGGCGGGGGGGTCCAAGAGACCCAGTACTTC | TRBJ2-5 | TRBD2 | NA | TRBV4-2
CASRRLKVDTQYF | TGTGCCAGCCGCCGGCTAAAAGTCGATACGCAGTATTTT | TRBJ2-3 | NA | NA | TRBV6-2/TRBV6-3
CASSQVLNTEAFF | TGTGCCAGCAGCCAAGTCCTTAACACTGAAGCTTTCTTT | TRBJ1-1 | NA | once | TRBV3-1/TRBV3-2
CASSVTENTEAFF | TGTGCCAGCAGCGTGACAGAGAACACTGAAGCTTTCTTT | TRBJ1-1 | NA | NA | TRBV7-7
CASSSPGTEIISPLHF | TGTGCCAGCAGTTCCCCCGGGACAGAGATCATTTCACCCCTCCACTTT | TRBJ1-6 | TRBD1 | NA | TRBV27
CAWSQLRGNTEAFF | TGTGCCTGGAGCCAACTCAGGGGAAACACTGAAGCTTTCTTT | TRBJ1-1 | NA | NA | TRBV30
CASSPQGETQYF | TGTGCCAGCTCACCACAGGGGGAGACCCAGTACTTC | TRBJ2-5 | NA | NA | TRBV18
CATSSADLGYGYTF | TGTGCCACCAGTTCGGCTGACCTCGGCTATGGCTACACCTTC | TRBJ1-2 | NA | NA | TRBV24-1
CASSLLDLYNSPLHF | TGTGCCAGCAGCTTATTGGACTTATATAATTCACCCCTCCACTTT | TRBJ1-6 | NA | NA | TRBV11-2
CASSLQSTGELFF | TGTGCCAGCAGTTTACAGTCCACCGGGGAGCTGTTTTTT | TRBJ2-2 | NA | few | TRBV12-3/TRBV12-4
CASSPGTANYGYTF | TGTGCCAGCTCACCAGGGACTGCCAACTATGGCTACACCTTC | TRBJ1-2 | NA | once | TRBV18
CASIVGGAGTEAFF | TGTGCCAGCATCGTGGGGGGGGCTGGAACTGAAGCTTTCTTT | TRBJ1-1 | NA | NA | TRBV7-2
CASSRRDSGNTIYF | TGTGCCAGCAGTCGAAGGGATTCCGGAAACACCATATATTTT | TRBJ1-3 | NA | NA | TRBV4-2
CASGAQGSYNSPLHF | TGTGCCAGCGGAGCCCAGGGCTCCTATAATTCACCCCTCCACTTT | TRBJ1-6 | NA | NA | TRBV27